The rows below give T cell receptor beta chains drawn from one sample of a study of TIL therapy for anti-PD-1-resistant metastatic lung cancer. Produced via immunoSEQ multiplex PCR; TCRdb's table is partial and in-frame only. There are tens of thousands of clones in the sample; around 63% occur only once, and roughly 7% lies in the top ten. Sequences were derived from blood, sampled at baseline. The receptor set was obtained from a person between 25 and 80 years old with non-small cell lung cancer. Each CDR3 is given without its conserved first and last residue.

v_gene,j_gene,len,CDR3aa
TRBV10-1,TRBJ2-5,14,ASSESQLAVGGTQY
TRBV5-1,TRBJ1-1,12,ASSRDRGNTEAF
TRBV5-4,TRBJ1-1,15,ASSSIGGHSVGTEAF
TRBV30,TRBJ1-6,11,AWGTGGNSPLH
TRBV7-9,TRBJ2-3,15,ANSRGLAGIDTDTQY
TRBV7-6,TRBJ1-1,13,ASSRWDRGNTEAF
TRBV9,TRBJ1-1,13,ASTTLGAGGTEAF
TRBV5-1,TRBJ2-1,13,ASSAGGGGYNEQF
TRBV15,.,13,ATSRGTSPSYEQY
TRBV5-1,TRBJ1-1,12,ASSLEAGYTEAF
TRBV6-6,TRBJ1-2,13,ASSYDAGEYAGYT
TRBV4-2,TRBJ1-4,13,ASSPPGQINEKLF
TRBV5-4,TRBJ1-1,11,ASSPWAGTEAF
TRBV10-3,TRBJ1-1,11,AINPDLNTEAF
TRBV7-8,TRBJ1-1,12,ASRESAGGAEAF
TRBV11-2,TRBJ1-2,11,ASSRLTGTLYT
TRBV28,TRBJ1-2,13,ASSFRKGRESGYT
TRBV2,TRBJ1-2,16,ASSGGEGAGRRIGGYT
TRBV2,TRBJ2-6,15,ASSDMAGSSGANVLT
TRBV19,TRBJ2-1,13,ASSMGPLEHNEQF
TRBV7-3,TRBJ1-2,12,ASSSTGRLYGYT
TRBV11-2,TRBJ2-2,12,ASSSTSWAGELF
TRBV6-1,TRBJ2-5,13,ASSGRGGSGETQY
TRBV19,TRBJ1-5,14,ASSMFLRVSNQPQH
TRBV2,TRBJ2-7,12,ASFPGTGVHEQY
TRBV11-3,TRBJ2-5,12,ASSPGTGRKTQY
TRBV2,TRBJ2-7,12,ASRARTGTYEQY
TRBV6-5,TRBJ2-2,13,ASRLPSANTGELF
TRBV18,TRBJ2-5,15,ASSPRGGGGSGETQY
TRBV27,TRBJ1-4,12,ASSWRGREEKLF
TRBV6-5,TRBJ1-3,13,ASSPSGGPGNTIY
TRBV10-1,TRBJ2-7,13,ASSEGTDSSIEQY
TRBV25-1,TRBJ2-5,11,ASSGGQGETQY
TRBV19,TRBJ1-2,12,ASTNRGRDNGYT
TRBV5-6,TRBJ1-4,11,ASSPGAGEKLF
TRBV5-5,TRBJ2-2,13,ASSFVSGNTGELF
TRBV6-5,TRBJ1-1,11,ASSSGRAAEAF
TRBV7-9,TRBJ1-2,12,ASSLEQGKSGYT
TRBV5-1,TRBJ2-7,12,ASSFNRADYEQY
TRBV5-1,TRBJ2-5,11,ASSIQNQETQY
TRBV6-5,TRBJ2-7,12,ASSYVGGAREQY
TRBV4-1,TRBJ2-1,12,ASSPKFLEAEQF
TRBV2,TRBJ1-5,11,ASSVIPYQPQH
TRBV20-1,TRBJ1-2,8,SAPTKGYT
TRBV19,TRBJ2-7,12,ASSTTHFSYEQY
TRBV5-6,TRBJ1-1,11,ASRPQGVTEAF
TRBV5-1,TRBJ2-7,11,ASSSGQFYEQY
TRBV11-3,TRBJ2-1,11,ASRASGYNEQF